The rows below give T cell receptor beta chains drawn from one sample of a study of cytomegalovirus exposure and HLA in healthy donors. Method: immunoSEQ multiplex PCR; TCRdb's copy keeps in-frame clones and lacks some. The data contain 150,000 to 200,000 clones, 70% to 80% of them singletons. Sample: PBMCs. These receptors came from a woman between 25 and 40 years old in good health and CMV-seropositive. CDR3s include the opening cysteine and the closing phenylalanine or tryptophan. The D gene is left open where the match is weak. Only some rows state a clone size, as once, few, many or a class for expanded clones.

cdr3_length j_call v_call d_call clone_size cdr3_nt cdr3_aa
15 TRBJ2-1 TRBV5-1 TRBD1 NA TGCGCCAGCAGCATAGGACAGGGGGCGGTCAATGAGCAGTTCTTC CASSIGQGAVNEQFF
16 TRBJ1-2 TRBV9 TRBD1 NA TGTGCCAGCAGCGAGAGGACAGGGGATCCCGTAGAGGGCTACACCTTC CASSERTGDPVEGYTF
11 TRBJ1-2 TRBV29-1 NA NA TGCAGCGTTGTACATAACAGCCTTTTAAGCTTC CSVVHNSLLSF
12 TRBJ2-7 TRBV10-3 NA NA TGTGCCATCCGGGATACCACCTACGAGCAGTACTTC CAIRDTTYEQYF
15 TRBJ1-2 TRBV6-6 TRBD1 NA TGTGCCAGCAGTTACTCCGGACAGGGTGGCTATGGCTACACCTTC CASSYSGQGGYGYTF
12 TRBJ2-1 TRBV7-9 NA NA TGTGTCCTCGCGGGATCCTACAATGAGCAGTTCTTC CVLAGSYNEQFF
13 TRBJ2-5 TRBV11-3 TRBD1 NA TGTGCCAGCAGCTTAAGGGGGCGGGAGACCCAGTACTTC CASSLRGRETQYF
15 TRBJ1-6 TRBV5-1 NA NA TGCGCCAGCAGCTTGAGGAACAGGGCGAATTCACCCCTCCACTTT CASSLRNRANSPLHF
15 TRBJ2-7 TRBV6-5 TRBD2 NA TGTGCCAGCAGTTACGGTCTAGCGGGCGTCTACGAGCAGTACTTC CASSYGLAGVYEQYF
10 TRBJ1-2 TRBV7-9 NA NA TGTGCCAGCAGCTTGGAGGGAATACACTTC CASSLEGIHF
16 TRBJ2-3 TRBV4-3 TRBD2 once TGCGCCAGCAGCCAAGCTAGCGGGGGGGCCGGAGATACGCAGTATTTT CASSQASGGAGDTQYF
13 TRBJ1-2 TRBV11-2 TRBD1 once TGTGCCAGCAGCTTACGGACAGGGGCTCACTACACCTTC CASSLRTGAHYTF
12 TRBJ2-3 TRBV5-4 NA few TGTGCCAGCAGCTTCGGTTCAGATACGCAGTATTTT CASSFGSDTQYF
15 TRBJ2-3 TRBV6-5 TRBD2 NA TGTGCCAGCAAACCCCGAAGCGGGATAGCAGATACGCAGTATTTT CASKPRSGIADTQYF
15 TRBJ2-5 TRBV7-2 TRBD2 NA TGTGCCAGCAGCCCGACTAGCGGGGTAAGAGAGACCCAGTACTTC CASSPTSGVRETQYF